This TCR beta chain was sequenced during a study of blood T cell repertoires in COVID-19. Assay: immunoSEQ multiplex PCR; the TCRdb copy retains only in-frame clones and omits some. The sample yields tens of thousands of clones, roughly four fifths seen once. V was trimmed by 5 bases and J by 3 bases, leaving 20 bases between them. CDR3 length equals 16 residues. Per the germline V gene, CDR1 is SGHVS and CDR2 is FQNEAQ. The table lists this clone with a few counts. This clonotype originated in an elderly man with acute or convalescent COVID-19. The chain carries TRBV7-8 and TRBJ2-7, with D possibly TRBD2 on 7 matching bases. The sample consisted of peripheral blood. The chain's CDR3 is CASSPDGGWGGYEQYF. Here the CDR3 DNA reads TGTGCCAGCAGCCCAGATGGGGGCTGGGGGGGCTACGAGCAGTACTTC.